This section outlines one T cell receptor beta chain sequence together with its context. The antigen is not known. The entry originates in a study of cytomegalovirus exposure and HLA in healthy donors. Study-level results: Indistinguishability led to the exclusion of some V segments, TRBV6-2 and TRBV6-3 included. Most of the TCR beta V segments (in an earlier analysis) were productive either about 87% or about 30% of the time. Further analysis was carried out later, and it showed several of the most significant clusters appearing linked to common viral pathogens.

Germline V lookup: CDR1 SNHLY, CDR2 FYNNEI. Trimming shortened V by 6 bases and J by 8 bases, and 19 bases separated the two germline ends. The CDR3 contains 14 residues. Healthy people donating bone marrow made up the donors. Researchers ran the PCR with 60 Vbeta and 13 Jbeta primers. The method was immunoSEQ multiplex PCR; TCRdb's version includes in-frame clones alone and lacks a portion of them. Here the sample spans 120,000 or so clones, approximately 77% being singletons. The chain uses TRBV2 and TRBJ2-5, with D maybe TRBD1 (6 bases). This TCR derives from a man over 45 in good health and CMV-seropositive. Sequencing used PBMCs. As DNA, the CDR3 is TGTGCCAGCAGGGCCGGGACACAAATAACAACCCAGTACTTC. As protein: CASRAGTQITTQYF.